These 13 T cell receptor beta chains originate from one sample sequenced in a study of T cells in localized non-small cell lung cancer. Assay: immunoSEQ multiplex PCR; the TCRdb copy retains only in-frame clones and omits some. The repertoire has tens of thousands of clones, roughly 81% of them found once; the top ten carry around 2.8%. Source: peripheral blood, taken before any cancer treatment. These receptor sequences come from a man aged 35 to 69 with stage I lung adenocarcinoma.

V gene TRBV29-1 combines with J gene TRBJ2-3; 7 positions match TRBD1. Trimming removed 1 base from V and 5 bases from J; junction bases left unmatched: 15. Germline CDR1 reads SQVTM; CDR2 reads ANQGSEA. This CDR3 is built from 17 residues. The CDR3 DNA is TGCAGCGTTGAAGCCACCTCACAGGGGCCTGCTGGAGATACGCAGTATTTT. It encodes CSVEATSQGPAGDTQYF.

The chain joins TRBV30 to TRBJ2-1; D is uncertain. CDR1 and CDR2 from the germline V gene are GTSNPN and SVGIG (reference sequence). This CDR3 has 10 amino acids. With 6 bases removed from V and 9 bases from J, the gap between germline ends came to 9 bases. CDR3 amino acids: CACKSSEQFF. CDR3 DNA: TGTGCCTGTAAGTCGTCTGAGCAGTTCTTC.

The V call is TRBV11-1, the J call TRBJ1-2; 8 nucleotides line up with TRBD1. V dropped 2 bases and J dropped 7; count of bases not matched to a gene: 6. The CDR3 runs to 14 residues. Germline V gene data show CDR1 as SGHAT and CDR2 as FQDESV (reference sequence). The CDR3 coding sequence is TGTGCCAGCAGCTTACGGCAGGGGGCGGTTGGCTACACCTTC. Its translation: CASSLRQGAVGYTF. The complete variable domain, with remaining parts taken from reference TRBV11-1 and TRBJ1-2, reads EAEVAQSPRYKITEKSQAVAFWCDPISGHATLYWYRQILGQGPELLVQFQDESVVDDSQLPKDRFSAERLKGVDSTLKIQPAELGDSAMYLCASSLRQGAVGYTFGSGTRLTVV.

CDR3 sequence: CAWSRNSKNQPQHF. In DNA, the CDR3 is TGTGCCTGGAGTAGAAACAGTAAAAATCAGCCCCAGCATTTT. This rearrangement joins TRBV30 to TRBJ1-5; D is undetermined. Per germline, CDR1 GTSNPN and CDR2 SVGIG (reference sequence). The CDR3 consists of 14 residues. Trimming pared 2 bases from V and 4 bases from J, leaving 12 bases between.

The genes are TRBV5-1 and TRBJ2-7; the D gene is possibly TRBD1 (5 bases). The CDR3 is 14 residues long. V was shortened by 5 bases and J by 0 bases, with 12 bases between the two germline ends. The germline gives CDR1 SGHRS, CDR2 YFSETQ. Written as DNA, the CDR3 is TGCGCCAGCAGTCCTATTGACAGCTCCTACGAGCAGTACTTC. Translating gives CASSPIDSSYEQYF.

The CDR3 nucleotides read TGTGCCAGCAGCCATGGGGACAGTTACCAGCCCCAGCATTTT. Amino acid sequence: CASSHGDSYQPQHF. The rearrangement links TRBV28 to TRBJ1-5, with TRBD1 matching over 7 bases. The CDR3 has 14 residues. Germline V gene data show CDR1 as MDHEN and CDR2 as SYDVKM. The J segment lost 7 bases and the V segment lost 6 bases, leaving 9 bases of the junction unmatched.

J is TRBJ1-2 and V is TRBV30, with TRBD1 matching over 9 bases. Germline CDR1 reads GTSNPN; CDR2 reads SVGIG (reference sequence). This CDR3 region has 16 residues. With 7 bases clipped from V and 4 bases from J, the junction kept 16 bases outside the gene matches. The CDR3 protein is CALPPGQGGFGYGYTF. The CDR3 bases are TGTGCCTTACCACCGGGACAGGGAGGATTTGGCTATGGCTACACCTTC.

The chain uses TRBV9 and TRBJ2-1; 10 nucleotides match TRBD1. In germline, CDR1 is SGDLS, CDR2 YYNGEE. J lost 4 bases, V lost 4 bases, and 8 bases had no gene match. CDR3 size: 16 residues. CDR3 DNA: TGTGCCAGCAGCCTCCGGACAGGGGGTATTTACAATGAGCAGTTCTTC. Amino acid sequence: CASSLRTGGIYNEQFF.

This chain links TRBV5-1 with TRBJ2-2; 11 nucleotides line up with TRBD2. The CDR3 is made up of 24 amino acids. The germline V gene has CDR1 SGHRS and CDR2 YFSETQ. V was clipped by 3 bases and J by 1 base; unmatched bases: 26. The CDR3 is CASSSPGTSGKAPNPLKNTGELFF. The DNA of the CDR3 is TGCGCCAGCAGCTCGCCCGGGACTAGCGGTAAGGCACCCAACCCTCTAAAGAACACCGGGGAGCTGTTTTTT.

J is TRBJ2-3 and V is TRBV9; either TRBD1 or TRBD2 may fit D (5 bases each). The CDR3 length is 15 residues. Germline loops: CDR1 SGDLS, CDR2 YYNGEE. With 6 bases removed from V and 3 bases from J, the gap between germline ends came to 17 bases. CDR3 in DNA: TGTGCCAGCACGAGCTACGGGGCTCTAACAGATACGCAGTATTTT. It codes for CASTSYGALTDTQYF.

The V call is TRBV6-6, the J call TRBJ2-7; D might be TRBD2 (6 bases). V gave up 6 bases and J gave up 0 bases, with 12 bases separating them. CDR1 is MNHNY and CDR2 is SVGAGI in the germline V gene (reference sequence). CDR3 length: 14 amino acids. The CDR3 protein is CASSRDSRSYEQYF. The CDR3 DNA is TGTGCCAGCAGCCGGGACTCCCGCTCCTACGAGCAGTACTTC.

The chain is built from TRBV19 and TRBJ2-1; 10 bases line up with TRBD2. Trimming cost V 6 bases and J 4 bases; bases outside gene matches: 6. There are 15 residues in the CDR3. The germline V gene has CDR1 LNHDA and CDR2 SQIVND (reference sequence). The CDR3 nucleotides are TGTGCCAGTAGGCTTCTAGCGGGGGCTTACAATGAGCAGTTCTTC. Its translation is CASRLLAGAYNEQFF.

This chain uses TRBV2 with TRBJ2-7, with 7 nucleotides matching TRBD1. The CDR3 sequence is 14 residues long. Germline assignment: CDR1 SNHLY and CDR2 FYNNEI. J was trimmed by 2 bases and V by 2 bases; bases with no gene match: 3. In nucleotides, the CDR3 is TGTGCCAGCAGTGAATTACAGGGGACCTACGAGCAGTACTTC. Translated, it gives CASSELQGTYEQYF.